This is a list of T cell receptor beta chains from one sample in a study of blood T cell repertoires in COVID-19. Some clones are missing from TCRdb's copy, which holds only in-frame ones; the method was immunoSEQ multiplex PCR. The sample carries 110,000 to 150,000 clones, 75% to 90% recorded once. Sequencing was performed on PBMCs or T cells enriched from blood (not recorded which). All receptors derive from a man in his 60s who had recovered from COVID-19. Both conserved end residues are part of each CDR3. The order of the fields is V gene, D gene, J gene, clone size, CDR3 DNA, CDR3 protein. D genes are given only for firm matches. A row's size may be missing; if present it is once, few, many or a size class.

TRBV19	TRBD2	TRBJ2-1	once	TGTGCCAGTAGTATCGGGCGAGGGGTTAGCGGGAGAGGGGAGCAGTTCTTC	CASSIGRGVSGRGEQFF
TRBV9	NA	TRBJ2-3	NA	TGTGCCAGCAGCGTAGAGACGGGGAATACGCAGTATTTT	CASSVETGNTQYF
TRBV11-2	TRBD1	TRBJ1-1	NA	TGTGCCAGCACACAAACAGGGGCCAGGAACACTGAAGCTTTCTTT	CASTQTGARNTEAFF
TRBV18	NA	TRBJ2-2	NA	TGTGCCAGCTCACCGGTCGGGAGCACCGGGGAGCTGTTTTTT	CASSPVGSTGELFF
TRBV5-1	NA	TRBJ1-1	NA	TGCGCCAGCAGCGGCGGGCTCGGGGGGAACACTGAAGCTTTCTTT	CASSGGLGGNTEAFF
TRBV9	NA	TRBJ2-2	NA	TGTGCCAGCAGCGTAGCCCACAGCTACACCGGGGAGCTGTTTTTT	CASSVAHSYTGELFF
TRBV19	NA	TRBJ2-1	NA	TGTGCCAGTAGCCTGGCTGGGCTAGCCAATGAGCAGTTCTTC	CASSLAGLANEQFF
TRBV30	TRBD1	TRBJ1-4	NA	TGTGCCTACGACAGGGTCGGCGAAAAACTGTTTTTT	CAYDRVGEKLFF
TRBV4-1	NA	TRBJ2-1	few	TGCGCCAGCAGCCAAGAGGGGGGTGAGCAGTTCTTC	CASSQEGGEQFF
TRBV28	NA	TRBJ1-2	NA	TGTGCCAGCAGCCTATCCGGGTATGGCTACACCTTC	CASSLSGYGYTF
TRBV18	NA	TRBJ1-6	NA	TGTGCCAGCTCTAGCCGGGTGACGGATTCACCCCTCCACTTT	CASSSRVTDSPLHF
TRBV19	NA	TRBJ2-7	NA	TGTGCCAGTAGTATGGAGTGGTCCTACGAGCAGTACTTC	CASSMEWSYEQYF
TRBV6-5	NA	TRBJ1-2	few	TGTGCCAGCATTAACACAGGGACGGGAGGCTACACCTTC	CASINTGTGGYTF
TRBV2	TRBD1	TRBJ1-5	NA	TGTGCCAGCACTCGGACAGGGATCGGTCAGCCCCAGCATTTT	CASTRTGIGQPQHF
TRBV29-1	NA	TRBJ2-6	NA	TGCAGCGTTCGCGCTGGGGCCAACGTCCTGACTTTC	CSVRAGANVLTF
TRBV27	NA	TRBJ1-3	NA	TGTGCCAGCAGTCCCCGACCCCGGACAGGAAACACCATATATTTT	CASSPRPRTGNTIYF
TRBV19	TRBD1	TRBJ2-5	NA	TGTGCCAGTAGTTCGGACAGGTACGGGAAGACCCAGTACTTC	CASSSDRYGKTQYF
TRBV18	TRBD1	TRBJ1-5	NA	TGTGCCAGCTCACCGACAGGGGTGGGCCAGCCCCAGCATTTT	CASSPTGVGQPQHF
TRBV5-1	NA	TRBJ2-3	NA	TGCGCCAGCAGCTCGGACAGTGCCGGTGGCACAGATACGCAGTATTTT	CASSSDSAGGTDTQYF
TRBV5-1	NA	TRBJ1-3	NA	TGCGCCAGCAGCCGCGCAGGGGCCCAACTCTCTGGAAACACCATATATTTT	CASSRAGAQLSGNTIYF
TRBV6-4	NA	TRBJ2-1	NA	TGTGCCAGCAGTGACGGCGGGTCCACCCAGTTCTTC	CASSDGGSTQFF
TRBV3-1/TRBV3-2	NA	TRBJ2-7	NA	TGTGCCAGCAGCCGGGACTTTCGGGTCCACGAGCAGTACTTC	CASSRDFRVHEQYF
TRBV7-9	NA	TRBJ1-5	NA	TGTGCCAGCAGCTCGGGGGGGCTGCTACAGCCCCAGCATTTT	CASSSGGLLQPQHF
TRBV3-1/TRBV3-2	TRBD1	TRBJ2-7	once	TGTGCCAGCAGTCCAGTATTGGGGACAGCCTACGAGCAGTACTTC	CASSPVLGTAYEQYF
TRBV5-1	NA	TRBJ1-4	NA	TGCGCCAGCAGCCTTGAAAGGGGTTTTGGTGAAAAACTGTTTTTT	CASSLERGFGEKLFF
TRBV11-2	TRBD1	TRBJ2-5	NA	TGTGCCAGCAGCTTGGGGACAGCGATACCAACTTATGAGACCCAGTACTTC	CASSLGTAIPTYETQYF
TRBV5-1	NA	TRBJ1-2	NA	TGCGCCAGCAGCTTGTTCGACTATGGCTACACCTTC	CASSLFDYGYTF
TRBV5-1	TRBD2	TRBJ2-2	NA	TGCGCCAGCAGCTTCGGGGGGGCTACCGGGGAGCTGTTTTTT	CASSFGGATGELFF
TRBV27	NA	TRBJ1-4	NA	TGTGCCAGCAGTTTTTTTGGGCGGGATGAAAAACTGTTTTTT	CASSFFGRDEKLFF
TRBV5-1	NA	TRBJ2-6	NA	TGCGCCAGCAGCCAGACCGCAGGGTCCTCTGGGGCCAACGTCCTGACTTTC	CASSQTAGSSGANVLTF
TRBV10-3	NA	TRBJ2-3	NA	TGTGCCACCCTTCCCCGGACCGGGGACACAGATACGCAGTATTTT	CATLPRTGDTDTQYF
TRBV7-2	NA	TRBJ2-7	NA	TGTGCCAGCAGCTTAAATCGCAGGGACGAGCAGTACTTC	CASSLNRRDEQYF
TRBV18	NA	TRBJ2-5	NA	TGTGCCAGCTCACCCAAAGAGACCCAGTACTTC	CASSPKETQYF
TRBV6-5	NA	TRBJ1-3	NA	TGTGCCAGCAGTTTCGGACTCACCTCTGGAAACACCATATATTTT	CASSFGLTSGNTIYF
TRBV24-1	NA	TRBJ2-7	NA	TGTGCCAATCATAGAGTATTACTCAACTACGAGCAGTACTTC	CANHRVLLNYEQYF
TRBV19	NA	TRBJ2-7	NA	TGTGCCAGTAGTGACTACTACGAGCAGTACTTC	CASSDYYEQYF
TRBV12-3/TRBV12-4	NA	TRBJ2-2	NA	TGTGCCAGCAGTCCCCCCGCCGGGGAGCTGTTTTTT	CASSPPAGELFF
TRBV7-9	NA	TRBJ2-1	NA	TGTGCCAGCAGCTCCGCGGGACCGTCCTACAATGAGCAGTTCTTC	CASSSAGPSYNEQFF
TRBV14	NA	TRBJ2-5	NA	TGTGCCAGCAGCCAAAGCTTGTTGGAGACCCAGTACTTC	CASSQSLLETQYF
TRBV10-1	NA	TRBJ2-7	NA	TGCGCCAGCAGTGGGGTGGGTAAGCGGGTTCTCAGCTCCTACGAGCAGTACTTC	CASSGVGKRVLSSYEQYF
TRBV28	NA	TRBJ2-1	once	TGTGCCAGCAGAATTTCGGGGGGCAGGGATGAGCAGTTCTTC	CASRISGGRDEQFF
TRBV6-5	NA	TRBJ1-3	NA	TGTGCCAGCAGTTTGAGAGGGTGGAACACCATATATTTT	CASSLRGWNTIYF
TRBV2	NA	TRBJ1-5	NA	TGTGCCAGCAACAGGCCAGGGGAAAATCAGCCCCAGCATTTT	CASNRPGENQPQHF
TRBV20-1	NA	TRBJ1-2	NA	TGCAGTGCTAGATCAGATTATGGCTACACCTTC	CSARSDYGYTF
TRBV5-8	NA	TRBJ2-7	NA	TGTGCCAGCAGCTTGTTTCGGGGATCCTACGAGCAGTACTTC	CASSLFRGSYEQYF
TRBV5-1	TRBD2	TRBJ2-1	NA	TGCGCCAGCAGCCCACCCACTCGACTAGCGGGAGAGCAGTTCTTC	CASSPPTRLAGEQFF
TRBV28	NA	TRBJ2-4	NA	TGCGCCAGCGGAGCGAGGGGGGGGCCCAAAAACATTCAGTACTTC	CASGARGGPKNIQYF
TRBV7-8	TRBD1	TRBJ1-1	NA	TGTGCCAGCAGCTTAGCCCGGAGGGGGCTCACTGAAGCTTTCTTT	CASSLARRGLTEAFF